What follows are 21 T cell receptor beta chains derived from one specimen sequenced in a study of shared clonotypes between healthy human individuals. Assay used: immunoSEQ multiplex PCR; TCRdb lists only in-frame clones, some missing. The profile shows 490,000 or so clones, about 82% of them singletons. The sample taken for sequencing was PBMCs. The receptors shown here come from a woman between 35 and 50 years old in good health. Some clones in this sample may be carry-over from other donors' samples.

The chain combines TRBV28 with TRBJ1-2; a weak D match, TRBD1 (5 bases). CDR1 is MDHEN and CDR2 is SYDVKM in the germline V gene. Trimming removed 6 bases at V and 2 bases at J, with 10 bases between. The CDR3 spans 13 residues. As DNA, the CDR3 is TGTGCCAGCAGAATAGACAGAAACTATGGCTACACCTTC. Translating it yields CASRIDRNYGYTF.

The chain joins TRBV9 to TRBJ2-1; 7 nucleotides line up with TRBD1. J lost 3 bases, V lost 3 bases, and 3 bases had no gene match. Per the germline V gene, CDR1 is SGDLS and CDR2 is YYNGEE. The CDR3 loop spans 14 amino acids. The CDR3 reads CASSGGQRYNEQFF. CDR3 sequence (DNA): TGTGCCAGCAGCGGGGGACAGCGCTACAATGAGCAGTTCTTC. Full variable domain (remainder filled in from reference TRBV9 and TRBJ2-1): DSGVTQTPKHLITATGQRVTLRCSPRSGDLSVYWYQQSLDQGLQFLIQYYNGEERAKGNILERFSAQQFPDLHSELNLSSLELGDSALYFCASSGGQRYNEQFFGPGTRLTVL.

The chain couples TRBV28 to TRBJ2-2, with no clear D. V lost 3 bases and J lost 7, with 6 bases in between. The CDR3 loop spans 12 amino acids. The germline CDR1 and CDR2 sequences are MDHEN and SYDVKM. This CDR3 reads CASSFADGELFF. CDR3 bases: TGTGCCAGCAGTTTCGCTGACGGGGAGCTGTTTTTT.

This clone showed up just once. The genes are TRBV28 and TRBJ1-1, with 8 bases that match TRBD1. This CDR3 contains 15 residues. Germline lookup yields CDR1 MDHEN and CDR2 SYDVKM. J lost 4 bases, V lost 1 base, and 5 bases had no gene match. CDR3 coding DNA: TGTGCCAGCAGTTTATATGCAGGGGGCATCACTGAAGCTTTCTTT. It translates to CASSLYAGGITEAFF.

The CDR3 loop is CASSQDINRRSYEQYF. In DNA form, the CDR3 reads TGCGCCAGCAGCCAAGACATAAACCGTCGCTCCTACGAGCAGTACTTC. The chain has TRBV4-3 and TRBJ2-7, with unresolved D. The ends were cut back, 0 bases at V and 0 bases at J, with 12 bases in the middle. The CDR3 covers 16 residues. Germline V gives CDR1 LGHNA, CDR2 YSLEER.

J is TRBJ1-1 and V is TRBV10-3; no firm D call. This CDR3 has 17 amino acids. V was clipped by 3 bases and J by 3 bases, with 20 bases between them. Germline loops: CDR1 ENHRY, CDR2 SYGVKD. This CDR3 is CAISDPSLGGYDTEAFF. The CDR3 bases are TGTGCCATCAGTGACCCTTCCCTGGGCGGCTACGACACTGAAGCTTTCTTT.

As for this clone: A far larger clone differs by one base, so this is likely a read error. CDR3 in amino acids: CASSQDEDSGSNEQFF. The CDR3 region has the DNA TGTGCCAGCAGCCAAGATGAAGATAGCGGGAGCAATGAGCAGTTCTTC. The rearrangement joins TRBV4-2 to TRBJ2-1, with 9 positions matching TRBD2. This CDR3 has 16 residues. Germline CDR1 is LGHNA and CDR2 is YNFKEQ. V lost 0 bases to trimming and J lost 6 bases; unmatched junction nucleotides: 6.

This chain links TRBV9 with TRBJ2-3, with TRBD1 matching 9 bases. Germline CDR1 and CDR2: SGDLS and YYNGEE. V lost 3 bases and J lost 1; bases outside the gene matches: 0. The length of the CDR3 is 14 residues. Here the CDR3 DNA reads TGTGCCAGCAGCGGGACAGGGGGCACAGATACGCAGTATTTT. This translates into CASSGTGGTDTQYF.

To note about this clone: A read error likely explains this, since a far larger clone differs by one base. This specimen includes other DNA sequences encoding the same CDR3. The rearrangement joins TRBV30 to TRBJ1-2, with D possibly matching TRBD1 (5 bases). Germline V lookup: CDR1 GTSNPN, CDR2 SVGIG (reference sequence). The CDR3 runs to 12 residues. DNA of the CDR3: TGTGCCTTTGCCCGGGACTCCTATGGCTATACCTTC. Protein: CAFARDSYGYTF.

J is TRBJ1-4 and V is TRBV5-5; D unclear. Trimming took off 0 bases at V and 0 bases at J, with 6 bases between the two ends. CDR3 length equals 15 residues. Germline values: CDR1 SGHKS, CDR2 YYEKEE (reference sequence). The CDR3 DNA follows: TGTGCCAGCAGCTTGGTCCGAACAACTAATGAAAAACTGTTTTTT. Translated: CASSLVRTTNEKLFF. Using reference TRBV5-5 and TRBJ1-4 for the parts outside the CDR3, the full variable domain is DAGVTQSPTHLIKTRGQQVTLRCSPISGHKSVSWYQQVLGQGPQFIFQYYEKEERGRGNFPDRFSARQFPNYSSELNVNALLLGDSALYLCASSLVRTTNEKLFFGSGTQLSVL.

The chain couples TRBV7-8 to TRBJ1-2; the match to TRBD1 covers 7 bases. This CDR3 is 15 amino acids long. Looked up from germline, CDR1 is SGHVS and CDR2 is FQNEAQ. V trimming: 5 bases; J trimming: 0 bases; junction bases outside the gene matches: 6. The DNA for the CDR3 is TGTGCCAGCAGCCAGACAGGGAGGGCTAACTATGGCTACACCTTC. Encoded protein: CASSQTGRANYGYTF.

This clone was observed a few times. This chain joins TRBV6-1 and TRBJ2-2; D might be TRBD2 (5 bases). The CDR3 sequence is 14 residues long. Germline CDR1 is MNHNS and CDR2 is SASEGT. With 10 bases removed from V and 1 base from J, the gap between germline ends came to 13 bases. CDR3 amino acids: CATLRAGNTGELFF. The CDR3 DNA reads TGTGCCACCCTGAGGGCAGGGAACACCGGGGAGCTGTTTTTT.

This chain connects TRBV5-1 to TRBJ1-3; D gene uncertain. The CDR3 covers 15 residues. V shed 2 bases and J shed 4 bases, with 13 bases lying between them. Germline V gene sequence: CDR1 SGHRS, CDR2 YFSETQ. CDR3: CASSFSGLGGNTIYF. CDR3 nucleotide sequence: TGCGCCAGCAGCTTTTCCGGGCTGGGAGGAAACACCATATATTTT.

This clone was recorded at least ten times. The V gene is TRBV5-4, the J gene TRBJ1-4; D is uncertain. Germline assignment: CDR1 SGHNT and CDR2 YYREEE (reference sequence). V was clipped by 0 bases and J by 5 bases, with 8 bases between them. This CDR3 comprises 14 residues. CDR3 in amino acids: CASSLAGRNEKLFF. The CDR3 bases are TGTGCCAGCAGCTTGGCGGGCCGGAATGAAAAACTGTTTTTT.

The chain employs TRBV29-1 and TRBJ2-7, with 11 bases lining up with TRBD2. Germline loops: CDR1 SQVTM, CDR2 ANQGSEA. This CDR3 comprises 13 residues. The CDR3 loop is CSASLAGGYEQYF. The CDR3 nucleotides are TGCAGTGCAAGCCTAGCGGGAGGCTACGAGCAGTACTTC.

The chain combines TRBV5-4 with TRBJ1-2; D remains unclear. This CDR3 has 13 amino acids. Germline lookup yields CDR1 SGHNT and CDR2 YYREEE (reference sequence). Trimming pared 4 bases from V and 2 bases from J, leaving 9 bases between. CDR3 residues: CASSQDGNYGYTF. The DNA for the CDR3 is TGTGCCAGCAGCCAGGACGGGAACTATGGCTACACCTTC.

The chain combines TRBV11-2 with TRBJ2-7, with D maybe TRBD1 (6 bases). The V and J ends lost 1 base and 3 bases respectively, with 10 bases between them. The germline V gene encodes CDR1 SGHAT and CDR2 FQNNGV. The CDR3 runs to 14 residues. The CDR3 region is CASSLGQGFYEQYF. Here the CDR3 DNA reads TGTGCCAGCAGCTTAGGGCAGGGGTTCTACGAGCAGTACTTC.

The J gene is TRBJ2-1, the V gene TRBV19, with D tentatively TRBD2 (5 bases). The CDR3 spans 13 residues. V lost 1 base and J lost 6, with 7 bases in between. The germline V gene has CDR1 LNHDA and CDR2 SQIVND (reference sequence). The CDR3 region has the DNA TGTGCCAGTAGTATAGGGGGAGCCAATGAGCAGTTCTTC. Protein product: CASSIGGANEQFF.

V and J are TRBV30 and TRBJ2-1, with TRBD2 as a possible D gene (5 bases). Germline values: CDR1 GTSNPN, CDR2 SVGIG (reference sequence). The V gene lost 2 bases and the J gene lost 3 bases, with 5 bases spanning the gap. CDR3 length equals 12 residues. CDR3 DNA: TGTGCCTGGAGTACTAGCTACAATGAGCAGTTCTTC. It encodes CAWSTSYNEQFF. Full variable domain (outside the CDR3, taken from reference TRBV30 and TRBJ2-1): SQTIHQWPATLVQPVGSPLSLECTVEGTSNPNLYWYRQAAGRGLQLLFYSVGIGQISSEVPQNLSASRPQDRQFILSSKKLLLSDSGFYLCAWSTSYNEQFFGPGTRLTVL.

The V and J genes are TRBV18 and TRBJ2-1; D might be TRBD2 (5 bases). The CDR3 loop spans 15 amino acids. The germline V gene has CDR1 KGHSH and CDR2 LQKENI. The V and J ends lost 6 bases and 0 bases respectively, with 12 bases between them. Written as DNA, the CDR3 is TGTGCCAGCTCCCTCGGGGTAGACTCCTACAATGAGCAGTTCTTC. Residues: CASSLGVDSYNEQFF.

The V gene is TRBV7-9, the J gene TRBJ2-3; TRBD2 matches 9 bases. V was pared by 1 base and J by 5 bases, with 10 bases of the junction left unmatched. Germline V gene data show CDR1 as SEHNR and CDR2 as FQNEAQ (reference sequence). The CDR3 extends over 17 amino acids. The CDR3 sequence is CASSLGGVAGAGDTQYF. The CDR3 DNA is TGTGCCAGCAGCTTAGGAGGGGTAGCGGGAGCGGGAGATACGCAGTATTTT. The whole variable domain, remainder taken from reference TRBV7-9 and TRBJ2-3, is DTGVSQNPRHKITKRGQNVTFRCDPISEHNRLYWYRQTLGQGPEFLTYFQNEAQLEKSRLLSDRFSAERPKGSFSTLEIQRTEQGDSAMYLCASSLGGVAGAGDTQYFGPGTRLTVL.